These 17 T cell receptor beta chains came from one sample sequenced in a study of breast tumors, draining lymph nodes, adjacent tissues. TCRdb re-called the multiplex PCR reads through MiXCR, storing one row per CDR3 protein. Among around 66,000 distinct CDR3 sequences listed, approximately 47% were seen once. Sequences were obtained from breast tumor tissue. The receptors here all came from a female donor with breast cancer. Some clones in this sample may be carry-over from other donors' samples.

Details on this clonotype: Just one base apart from a much larger clone, this may be a read error. The chain combines TRBV6-2 or TRBV6-3 with TRBJ2-5, with 16 positions matching TRBD2. The CDR3 sequence is 16 residues long. From germline, CDR1 is MNHEY and CDR2 SVGEGT. CDR3 sequence reads: CASSPGTSGGAETQCF. CDR3 in DNA: TGTGCCAGCAGCCCAGGGACTAGCGGGGGGGCGGAGACCCAGTGCTTC.

At least ten counts were recorded for this clonotype. The rearrangement links TRBV7-3 to TRBJ2-3; D remains unclear. CDR1 SGHTA and CDR2 FQGTGA come from the germline V gene. This CDR3 region has 13 residues. The ends were cut back, 1 base at V and 3 bases at J, with 5 bases in the middle. The CDR3 loop is CASSLMGTDTQYF. CDR3 nucleotides: TGTGCCAGCAGCTTAATGGGGACAGATACGCAGTATTTT.

In regard to this clonotype: No conserved phenylalanine or tryptophan ends this CDR3, so it is likely a read error. J is TRBJ2-3 and V is TRBV7-7; D possibly corresponds to TRBD1 (5 bases). This CDR3 comprises 14 residues. CDR1 is SSHAT, CDR2 FNYEAQ, per germline (reference sequence). CDR3 sequence: CASSLGEYADAQYL. The CDR3 nucleotides read TGTGCTAGCAGCTTAGGGGAATACGCAGATGCGCAGTATCTC.

This clonotype was counted at least ten times. V and J are TRBV29-1 and TRBJ1-1; tentatively, D is TRBD1 (6 bases). The CDR3 has 16 amino acids. The germline V gene encodes CDR1 SQVTM and CDR2 ANQGSEA. V shed 6 bases and J shed 1 base, with 21 bases lying between them. The CDR3 sequence is CSVMTQGNPANTEAFF. DNA of the CDR3: TGCAGCGTAATGACACAGGGAAACCCTGCGAACACTGAAGCTTTCTTT. The full variable domain, in which reference TRBV29-1 and TRBJ1-1 provide the parts outside the CDR3, is SAVISQKPSRDICQRGTSLTIQCQVDSQVTMMFWYRQQPGQSLTLIATANQGSEATYESGFVIDKFPISRPNLTFSTLTVSNMSPEDSSIYLCSVMTQGNPANTEAFFGQGTRLTVV.

V and J are TRBV7-3 and TRBJ2-5; 12 nucleotides match TRBD2. V shed 5 bases, J shed 6 bases, and the junction held 10 bases outside the gene matches. Germline V lookup: CDR1 SGHTA, CDR2 FQGTGA. The CDR3 is 16 amino acids. CDR3 in amino acids: CASSPTGLAGRKTQYF. The CDR3 bases are TGTGCCAGCAGCCCCACTGGACTAGCGGGAAGGAAGACCCAGTACTTC. The variable domain in full, completed from reference TRBV7-3 and TRBJ2-5, reads GAGVSQTPSNKVTEKGKYVELRCDPISGHTALYWYRQSLGQGPEFLIYFQGTGAADDSGLPNDRFFAVRPEGSVSTLKIQRTERGDSAVYLCASSPTGLAGRKTQYFGPGTRLLVL.

This clonotype was recorded at least ten times. The chain links TRBV6-5 to TRBJ2-5; perhaps TRBD1 as D (5 bases). Between the trimmed V and J ends, which lost 1 base and 9 bases, there was a span of 18 bases. Germline V gives CDR1 MNHEY, CDR2 SVGAGI. The CDR3 has 15 amino acids. The CDR3, as DNA: TGTGCCAGCAGTTACTACCAGGGAAGTCCAAGTGCCCAGTACTTC. Protein product: CASSYYQGSPSAQYF.

Ten or more counts support this clonotype. The CDR3 nucleotides read TGTGCCAGCAGCCAACAGGGAGGCAATTCACCCCTCCACTTT. It encodes CASSQQGGNSPLHF. This sequence joins TRBV3-1 and TRBJ1-6; perhaps TRBD1 as D (5 bases). The germline V gene has CDR1 LGHDT and CDR2 YNNKEL (reference sequence). V lost 2 bases and J lost 7, with 9 bases in between. The CDR3 has 14 amino acids. Variable domain in full (rest from reference TRBV3-1 and TRBJ1-6): DTAVSQTPKYLVTQMGNDKSIKCEQNLGHDTMYWYKQDSKKFLKIMFSYNNKELIINETVPNRFSPKSPDKAHLNLHINSLELGDSAVYFCASSQQGGNSPLHFGNGTRLTVT.

This clonotype has a count of ten or more. This chain joins TRBV24-1 and TRBJ2-3; the match to TRBD1 covers 9 bases. CDR3 size: 16 residues. V lost 4 bases, J lost 5 bases, and 9 bases stayed unmatched. The germline V gene has CDR1 KGHDR and CDR2 SFDVKD. The CDR3 here is CATSEYRGRLKDTQYF. DNA of the CDR3: TGTGCCACCAGTGAGTACAGGGGGCGGTTGAAAGATACGCAGTATTTT.

The chain carries TRBV7-8 and TRBJ2-2; TRBD1 or TRBD2 may be the D gene (6 bases each). Looked up from germline, CDR1 is SGHVS and CDR2 is FQNEAQ. Trimming shortened V by 2 bases and J by 6 bases, and 16 bases separated the two germline ends. This CDR3 contains 16 residues. CDR3 sequence (DNA): TGTGCCAGCAGCTTACCGGAGAGGGGGGAGGCCGGGGAGCTGTTTTTT. This sequence encodes CASSLPERGEAGELFF.

The sample holds many counts of this clonotype. The rearrangement uses TRBV6-5 and TRBJ1-2, with D possibly matching TRBD1 (6 bases). V lost 2 bases to trimming and J lost 3 bases, with 16 bases between them. This CDR3 comprises 16 residues. CDR1 and CDR2 from the germline V gene are MNHEY and SVGAGI. In DNA, the CDR3 is TGTGCCAGCAGTTACGAGCAGGGGCGCCGGGACTATGGCTACACCTTC. Translation: CASSYEQGRRDYGYTF.

This clonotype was counted ten times or more. The chain carries TRBV6-5 and TRBJ1-6; no firm D call. Germline V gene lookup returns CDR1 MNHEY and CDR2 SVGAGI. The CDR3 covers 17 residues. Between the trimmed V and J ends, which lost 0 bases and 6 bases, there was a span of 15 bases. CDR3 residues: CASSYSRPGKGNSPLHF. The CDR3 region has the DNA TGTGCCAGCAGTTACTCTAGGCCAGGAAAGGGTAATTCACCCCTCCACTTT.

The chain uses TRBV20-1 and TRBJ1-2, with TRBD1 matching 8 bases. Germline CDR1 DFQATT, CDR2 SNEGSKA (reference sequence). V shed 3 bases and J 7 bases; nucleotides not matched to a gene: 10. The CDR3 has 14 amino acids. The CDR3 reads CSARDRVAIGGYTF. DNA of the CDR3: TGCAGTGCTAGGGACAGGGTGGCTATCGGTGGCTACACCTTC.

This clonotype came up many times. The J gene is TRBJ2-3, the V gene TRBV7-8; D gene ambiguous. Trimming took off 1 base at V and 2 bases at J, with 7 bases between the two ends. From germline, CDR1 is SGHVS and CDR2 FQNEAQ. The CDR3 totals 14 residues. Here the CDR3 DNA reads TGTGCCAGCAGCTTAGTTGCCTCCACAGATACGCAGTATTTT. Protein: CASSLVASTDTQYF.

This clonotype has a count of ten or more. This chain links TRBV5-5 with TRBJ1-2; D is ambiguous. The V end was cut by 1 base, the J end by 1 base, with 17 bases between. This CDR3 region has 17 residues. The germline V gene encodes CDR1 SGHKS and CDR2 YYEKEE (reference sequence). The CDR3 reads CASSLRPWRKLNYGYTF. In nucleotides, the CDR3 is TGTGCCAGCAGCTTGCGTCCCTGGCGGAAACTTAACTATGGCTACACCTTC.

For this clonotype: The CDR3 does not close with the conserved phenylalanine or tryptophan, likely indicating a read error. The chain combines TRBV30 with TRBJ1-1, with 7 bases matching TRBD1. The J segment lost 1 base and the V segment lost 7 bases, leaving 3 bases of the junction unmatched. Per germline, CDR1 GTSNPN and CDR2 SVGIG (reference sequence). The CDR3 is made up of 12 amino acids. Here the CDR3 reads CASRTGNTEAFL. In nucleotides, the CDR3 is TGTGCCTCCAGGACAGGGAACACTGAAGCTTTCCTT.

There are many counts of this clonotype. V is TRBV28 and J is TRBJ1-5; D remains unclear. Looked up from germline, CDR1 is MDHEN and CDR2 is SYDVKM. CDR3 length equals 12 residues. Deletions cut 3 bases from V and 6 bases from J, with 6 bases between. In DNA form, the CDR3 reads TGTGCCAGCAGTTTTCTGCGTCAGCCCCAGCATTTT. It codes for CASSFLRQPQHF.

There are many counts of this clonotype. The chain combines TRBV12-3 or TRBV12-4 with TRBJ2-1; 11 nucleotides line up with TRBD2. This CDR3 region has 15 residues. V shed 7 bases and J 3 bases; nucleotides not matched to a gene: 5. The CDR3 DNA reads TGTGCCAGCAACCTAGCGGGAGGTGTCTACAATGAGCAGTTCTTC. Translating it yields CASNLAGGVYNEQFF.